This TCR beta chain stems from a study of T-cell memory formation after mild COVID-19. Study conclusions and caveats: Clones contracting day 15 to 85 were balanced CD4/CD8; later expanders leaned CD4+.

The CDR3 has 16 residues. Trimming shortened V by 1 base and J by 1 base, and 14 bases separated the two germline ends. The V gene's germline CDR1 is KGHSY and CDR2 FQNENV. Using its own MiXCR run on the 5' RACE reads, TCRdb lists one record per CDR3 protein. The sample includes 25,000 or so distinct CDR3 sequences, less than 7.5% seen only once; the top ten take roughly an eighth. There are many counts of this clonotype. What it binds is not known. The clonotype comes from an adult woman who had mild COVID-19 (a few samples of this study predate the infection). Cell type and time point are not known. Sequencing used PBMCs or a T cell subset sorted from them (not recorded which). This sequence joins TRBV16 and TRBJ2-7; D possibly matches TRBD1 or TRBD2 (5 bases each). CDR3 nucleotide sequence: TGTGCCAGCAGCCAATTCAGTTCGGGGCCATCCTACGAGCAGTACTTC. Translation: CASSQFSSGPSYEQYF.